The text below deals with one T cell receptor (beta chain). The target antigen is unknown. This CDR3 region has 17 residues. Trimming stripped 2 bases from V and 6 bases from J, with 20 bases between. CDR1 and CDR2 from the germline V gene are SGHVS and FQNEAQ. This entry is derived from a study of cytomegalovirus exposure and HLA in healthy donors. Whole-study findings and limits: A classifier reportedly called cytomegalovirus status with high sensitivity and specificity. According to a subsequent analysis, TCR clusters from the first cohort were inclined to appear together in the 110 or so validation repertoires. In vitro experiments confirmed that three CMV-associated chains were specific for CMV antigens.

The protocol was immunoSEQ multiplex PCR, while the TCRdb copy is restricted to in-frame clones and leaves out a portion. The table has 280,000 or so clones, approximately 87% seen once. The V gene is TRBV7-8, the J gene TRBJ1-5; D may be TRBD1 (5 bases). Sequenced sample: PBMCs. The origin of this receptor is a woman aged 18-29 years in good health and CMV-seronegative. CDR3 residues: CASSLIKIPTDSQPQHF. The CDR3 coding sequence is TGTGCCAGCAGCTTAATCAAAATACCGACAGATAGTCAGCCCCAGCATTTT.